Included here is one T cell receptor (beta chain) sequence, with context. What it binds is unknown. These data belong to a study of cytomegalovirus exposure and HLA in healthy donors. V was clipped by 1 base and J by 4 bases, with 14 bases between them. Germline values: CDR1 LGHNA, CDR2 YNFKEQ. CDR3 length equals 15 residues. Whole-study findings and limits: It was approximately 160 TCR beta chains that were listed as cytomegalovirus-associated.

Donors sampled were nominally healthy, though unrecorded immune exposures were likely. PCR involved 60 Vbeta and 13 Jbeta primers. The assay was immunoSEQ multiplex PCR, and TCRdb's table has in-frame clones only and misses some. This sample contains some 33,000 clones. The chain employs TRBV4-2 and TRBJ2-7, with a weak D call TRBD2 (6 bases). This TCR was sampled from a female donor in good health and CMV-seronegative. Input material: PBMCs. The CDR3 protein is CASSQAQGLLYEQYF. In nucleotides, the CDR3 is TGTGCCAGCAGCCAAGCCCAGGGACTTTTATACGAGCAGTACTTC.